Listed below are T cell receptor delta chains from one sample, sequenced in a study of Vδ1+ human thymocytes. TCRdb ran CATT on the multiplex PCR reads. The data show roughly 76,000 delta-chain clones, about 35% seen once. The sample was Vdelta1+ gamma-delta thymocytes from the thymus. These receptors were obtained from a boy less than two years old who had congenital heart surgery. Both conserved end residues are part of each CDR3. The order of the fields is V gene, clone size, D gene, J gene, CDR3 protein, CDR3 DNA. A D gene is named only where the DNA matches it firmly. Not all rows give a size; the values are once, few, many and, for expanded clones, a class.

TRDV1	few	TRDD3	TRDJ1	CALNFLGDCTDKLIF	TGTGCTCTTAACTTTCTGGGGGATTGCACCGATAAACTCATCTTT
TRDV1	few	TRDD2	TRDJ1	CALGATTSYAYTDKLIF	TGTGCTCTTGGGGCTACTACTTCCTATGCCTACACCGATAAACTCATCTTT
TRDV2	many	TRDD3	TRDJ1	CACDNPTGGSTDKLIF	TGTGCCTGTGACAACCCTACTGGGGGATCAACCGATAAACTCATCTTT
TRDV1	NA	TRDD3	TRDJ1	CALIVGPGGAYTDKLIF	TGTGCTCTTATCGTGGGACCTGGGGGAGCCTACACCGATAAACTCATCTTT
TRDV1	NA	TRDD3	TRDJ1	CALGEREGVFLILGDTRGYTDKLIF	TGTGCTCTTGGGGAAAGAGAGGGAGTCTTCCTCATACTGGGGGATACGCGGGGATACACCGATAAACTCATCTTT
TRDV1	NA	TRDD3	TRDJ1	CALGAHRVGYAGSTDKLIF	TGTGCTCTTGGGGCCCATAGGGTGGGATACGCGGGATCCACCGATAAACTCATCTTT
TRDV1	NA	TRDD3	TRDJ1	CALGELNEGDSLYTDKLIF	TGTGCTCTTGGGGAACTAAATGAGGGGGATAGCCTGTACACCGATAAACTCATCTTT
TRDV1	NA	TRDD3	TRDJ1	CALGDGPATGGLKLIF	TGTGCTCTTGGGGATGGTCCGGCTACTGGGGGATTGAAACTCATCTTT
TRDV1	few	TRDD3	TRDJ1	CALGDLHSPGDTDKLIF	TGTGCTCTTGGGGACCTACATTCCCCGGGGGATACCGATAAACTCATCTTT
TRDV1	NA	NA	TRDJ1	CALGELSPTSYCADKLIF	TGTGCTCTTGGGGAACTAAGTCCTACGAGCTACTGTGCCGATAAACTCATCTTT
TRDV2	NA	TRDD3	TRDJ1	CACDIVLGDTSGGVTDKLIF	TGTGCCTGTGACATAGTACTGGGGGATACTTCCGGAGGGGTCACCGATAAACTCATCTTT
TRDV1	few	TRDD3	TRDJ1	CALGELPFPYWGIPDKLIF	TGTGCTCTTGGGGAACTACCCTTCCCCTACTGGGGGATCCCCGATAAACTCATCTTT
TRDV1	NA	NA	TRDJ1	CALGSSGPPDKLIF	TGTGCTCTTGGGTCCTCTGGGCCCCCCGATAAACTCATCTTT
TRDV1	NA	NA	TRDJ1	CALGEPMYLLRVLGASYTDKLIF	TGTGCTCTTGGGGAACCTATGTACCTCCTACGCGTCCTGGGGGCCTCATACACCGATAAACTCATCTTT
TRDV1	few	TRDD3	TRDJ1	CALGDSSRDGGGTHKLIF	TGTGCTCTTGGGGACTCCTCACGGGATGGTGGGGGAACCCATAAACTCATCTTT
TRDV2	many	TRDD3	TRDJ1	CACDTELGDTDKLIF	TGTGCCTGTGACACCGAACTGGGGGACACCGATAAACTCATCTTT
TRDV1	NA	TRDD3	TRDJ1	CALGELWGIPLYTDKLIF	TGTGCTCTTGGGGAACTTTGGGGGATACCCCTGTACACCGATAAACTCATCTTT
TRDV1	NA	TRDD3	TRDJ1	CALGDSFPVLGDSVTDKLIF	TGTGCTCTTGGGGATTCCTTCCCTGTACTGGGGGATTCGGTGACCGATAAACTCATCTTT
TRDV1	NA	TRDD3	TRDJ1	CALGESNYHWGIHTDKLIF	TGTGCTCTTGGGGAATCCAACTACCACTGGGGGATACACACCGATAAACTCATCTTT
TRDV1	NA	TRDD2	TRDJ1	CALGELTFLSLGSPDKLIF	TGTGCTCTTGGGGAACTCACCTTCCTAAGCCTGGGGAGTCCCGATAAACTCATCTTT
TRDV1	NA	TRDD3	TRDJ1	CALGEPMEEAWGPQGDKLIF	TGTGCTCTTGGGGAACCGATGGAGGAGGCCTGGGGGCCCCAGGGCGATAAACTCATCTTT
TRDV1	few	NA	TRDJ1	CALGLYHRRPLHTDKLIF	TGTGCTCTTGGGTTATACCATCGACGGCCACTGCACACCGATAAGCTCATCTTT
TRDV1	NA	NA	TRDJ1	CALGTPLSPILIITDKLIF	TGTGCTCTTGGGACTCCCTTGTCCCCGATACTTATCATCACCGATAAACTCATCTTT
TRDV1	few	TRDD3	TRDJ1	CALGEPGTGGYVSRVLYTDKLIF	TGTGCTCTTGGGGAACCGGGTACTGGGGGATACGTGTCCCGGGTCTTGTACACCGATAAACTCATCTTT
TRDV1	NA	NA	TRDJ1	CALGVPKRLGEGGYTDKLIF	TGTGCTCTTGGGGTCCCTAAGCGTCTGGGCGAAGGGGGGTACACCGATAAACTCATCTTT
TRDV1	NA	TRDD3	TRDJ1	CALGESFPAGGYHTDKLIF	TGTGCTCTTGGGGAGTCTTTCCCAGCTGGGGGATACCACACCGATAAACTCATCTTT
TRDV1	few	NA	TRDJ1	CALALSLPYALIDKLIF	TGTGCTCTGGCCCTCTCCCTACCGTACGCATTGATCGATAAACTCATCTTT
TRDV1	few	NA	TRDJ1	CALGGLASPIYFKTYTDKLIF	TGTGCTCTTGGGGGCCTAGCTTCCCCCATTTACTTCAAGACGTACACCGATAAACTCATCTTT
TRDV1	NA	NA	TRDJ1	CALGEATLLGRCTDKLIF	TGTGCTCTTGGGGAAGCGACCCTACTGGGTCGTTGCACCGATAAACTCATCTTT
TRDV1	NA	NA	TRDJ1	CALGENLGPDKLIF	TGTGCTCTTGGGGAAAACCTCGGGCCCGATAAACTCATCTTT
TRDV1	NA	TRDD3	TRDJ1	CALGEPPYLRGGIHKLIF	TGTGCTCTTGGGGAACCTCCCTACCTACGTGGGGGGATTCACAAACTCATCTTT
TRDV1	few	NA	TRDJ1	CALGELSWTTTDKLIF	TGTGCTCTTGGGGAACTCTCCTGGACCACAACCGATAAACTCATCTTT
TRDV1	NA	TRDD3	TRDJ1	CALGDGGPGKYTDKLIF	TGTGCTCTTGGGGATGGGGGACCTGGGAAGTACACCGATAAACTCATCTTT
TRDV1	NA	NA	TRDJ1	CALGDVSYGCGGMTREDYTDKLIF	TGTGCTCTTGGGGACGTTTCCTACGGATGCGGGGGGATGACCAGAGAAGACTACACCGATAAACTCATCTTT
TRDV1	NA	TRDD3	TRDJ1	CALGANFLQSAGGYAKLIF	TGTGCTCTTGGGGCCAACTTCCTACAATCGGCTGGGGGATACGCTAAACTCATCTTT
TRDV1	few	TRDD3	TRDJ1	CALGELRGGYRFPKGYTDKLIF	TGTGCTCTTGGGGAACTAAGGGGGGGATATCGTTTCCCCAAAGGATACACCGATAAACTCATCTTT
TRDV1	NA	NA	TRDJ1	CALGEPASPGYPQPWYTDKLIF	TGTGCTCTTGGGGAACCAGCGTCCCCCGGATACCCCCAACCGTGGTACACCGATAAACTCATCTTT
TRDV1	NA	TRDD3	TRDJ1	CALDLHVKGYPTDKLIF	TGTGCTCTTGATCTACACGTGAAGGGATACCCAACCGATAAACTCATCTTT
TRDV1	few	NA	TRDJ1	CALGELKLIF	TGTGCTCTTGGGGAACTTAAACTCATCTTT
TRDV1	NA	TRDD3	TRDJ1	CALGELISHPLGGFTPRDTDKLIF	TGTGCTCTTGGGGAACTAATCTCCCACCCACTGGGGGGGTTCACCCCTCGGGACACCGATAAACTCATCTTT
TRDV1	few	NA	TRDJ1	CALGQSLHTDKLIF	TGTGCTCTTGGGCAGTCGCTACACACCGATAAACTCATCTTT
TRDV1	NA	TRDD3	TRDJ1	CALGELGRGSRPYWGIRNTDKLIF	TGTGCTCTTGGGGAACTAGGCAGGGGTTCCCGGCCCTACTGGGGGATACGCAACACCGATAAACTCATCTTT
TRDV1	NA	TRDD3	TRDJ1	CALGERNSPRTGGPYTDKLIF	TGTGCTCTTGGGGAACGGAATTCCCCTCGTACTGGGGGACCGTACACCGATAAACTCATCTTT
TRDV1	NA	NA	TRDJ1	CALGKPHFPMYTDKLIF	TGTGCTCTTGGGAAGCCCCACTTCCCTATGTACACCGATAAACTCATCTTT
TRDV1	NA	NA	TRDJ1	CALGPTPPSGPQYTDKLIF	TGTGCTCTTGGGCCCACCCCTCCTTCCGGCCCCCAGTACACCGATAAACTCATCTTT